The clone carrying this T cell receptor (beta chain) was observed a handful of times. What it binds is unknown. Unique molecular identifiers tagged the TCRbeta library. TCRdb independently ran MiXCR on the PCR reads; one entry per CDR3 protein. Here the sample spans under 850,000 distinct CDR3 sequences, roughly 14% being singletons. Between the trimmed V and J ends, which lost 3 bases and 5 bases, there was a span of 13 bases. This CDR3 is built from 14 residues. The sample belongs to a study of T-cell reconstitution after alpha-beta-depleted transplantation in children. Study observations and caveats: Expanded clones from the graft, numbering several hundred, reportedly supplied alpha-beta T cells about two months after transplant.

The TCR originated in a girl between 2 and 10 years old with congenital amegakaryocytic thrombocytopenia, due to receive a stem cell transplant. The source was PBMCs, collected before TCRalphabeta/CD19-depleted stem cell transplant. The rearrangement joins TRBV12-3 or TRBV12-4 to TRBJ1-1; perhaps TRBD1 as D (5 bases). CDR3 nucleotide sequence: TGTGCCAGCAGTTTCGGACACGGACGGACTGAAGCTTTCTTT. Translated: CASSFGHGRTEAFF.